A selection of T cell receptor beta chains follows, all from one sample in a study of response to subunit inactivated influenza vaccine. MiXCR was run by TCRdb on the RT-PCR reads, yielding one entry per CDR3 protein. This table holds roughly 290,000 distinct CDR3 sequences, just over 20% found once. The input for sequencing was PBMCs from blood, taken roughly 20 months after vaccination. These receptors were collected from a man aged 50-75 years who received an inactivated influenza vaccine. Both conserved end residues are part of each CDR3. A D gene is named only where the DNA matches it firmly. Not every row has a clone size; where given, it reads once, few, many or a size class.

CDR3nt: TGTGCCAGCAGCTTAGGGACCCGGCCCTACGAGCAGTACTTC
CDR3aa: CASSLGTRPYEQYF
j_gene: TRBJ2-7
abundance: few
d_gene: .
v_gene: TRBV7-8

CDR3nt: TGCAGTGCTATAGCGGGATCTAGCACAGATACGCAGTATTTT
CDR3aa: CSAIAGSSTDTQYF
j_gene: TRBJ2-3
abundance: .
d_gene: TRBD2
v_gene: TRBV20-1

CDR3nt: TGTGCCAGCAGCTTAGACCCTAGCGGGACGTTACAGTACTTC
CDR3aa: CASSLDPSGTLQYF
j_gene: TRBJ2-7
abundance: few
d_gene: TRBD2
v_gene: TRBV7-2

CDR3nt: TGTGCCAGCAGTTTAGACAGGGGGCAGTTCTTC
CDR3aa: CASSLDRGQFF
j_gene: TRBJ2-1
abundance: few
d_gene: TRBD1
v_gene: TRBV12-3/TRBV12-4

CDR3nt: TGTGCTAGCAGCCCCAGCGAGGTAGAAAACACCATATATTTT
CDR3aa: CASSPSEVENTIYF
j_gene: TRBJ1-3
abundance: .
d_gene: .
v_gene: TRBV7-7

CDR3nt: TGTGCCAGCAGCCTCCGGGACCTAGTTGGCGTGGCCAAAAACATTCAGTACTTC
CDR3aa: CASSLRDLVGVAKNIQYF
j_gene: TRBJ2-4
abundance: .
d_gene: .
v_gene: TRBV11-2

CDR3nt: TGTGCCAGCAGTGACCAGGGACAGATGAACACTGAAGCTTTCTTT
CDR3aa: CASSDQGQMNTEAFF
j_gene: TRBJ1-1
abundance: few
d_gene: TRBD1
v_gene: TRBV25-1

CDR3nt: TGTGCCAGCAGCTCGTCTAGCGGGAGTAAAGATACGCAGTATTTT
CDR3aa: CASSSSSGSKDTQYF
j_gene: TRBJ2-3
abundance: once
d_gene: TRBD2
v_gene: TRBV5-4

CDR3nt: TGTGCCAGCAGTTACTACGGGGGATCCGTCACAGTCGAGCAGTACTTC
CDR3aa: CASSYYGGSVTVEQYF
j_gene: TRBJ2-7
abundance: .
d_gene: .
v_gene: TRBV6-2/TRBV6-3

CDR3nt: TGTGCCAGCAGTGATTCAAGCGGTCAGCCCCAGCATTTT
CDR3aa: CASSDSSGQPQHF
j_gene: TRBJ1-5
abundance: few
d_gene: .
v_gene: TRBV25-1

CDR3nt: TGTGCCAGCAGTGAATATGCGGCTATGGGAACTGAAGCTTTCTTT
CDR3aa: CASSEYAAMGTEAFF
j_gene: TRBJ1-1
abundance: many
d_gene: .
v_gene: TRBV6-1

CDR3nt: TGTGCCAGCAGTTACTTACCGAACTCTGGAAACACCATATATTTT
CDR3aa: CASSYLPNSGNTIYF
j_gene: TRBJ1-3
abundance: many
d_gene: .
v_gene: TRBV6-5

CDR3nt: TGCGCCAGCAGCAAAGACAGGGGGACTCGTCAGCCCCAGCATTTT
CDR3aa: CASSKDRGTRQPQHF
j_gene: TRBJ1-5
abundance: .
d_gene: TRBD1
v_gene: TRBV4-1

CDR3nt: TGTGCTAGTGCCCCGTTGTCAGGACAGGAGATGGGAGAGACCCAGTACTTC
CDR3aa: CASAPLSGQEMGETQYF
j_gene: TRBJ2-5
abundance: few
d_gene: TRBD1
v_gene: TRBV12-5

CDR3nt: TGTGCCAGCAGCCAGATGGGGAGGAGAGCCAAAAACATTCAGTACTTC
CDR3aa: CASSQMGRRAKNIQYF
j_gene: TRBJ2-4
abundance: .
d_gene: .
v_gene: TRBV3-1

CDR3nt: TGCAGTGCTAGAGATCTCCGTGGGAGGGCCGGTTATACGCAGTATTTT
CDR3aa: CSARDLRGRAGYTQYF
j_gene: TRBJ2-3
abundance: .
d_gene: TRBD2
v_gene: TRBV20-1

CDR3nt: TGTGCCAGCAGTCGCGGTAGGGAGTACGGCTACACCTTC
CDR3aa: CASSRGREYGYTF
j_gene: TRBJ1-2
abundance: many
d_gene: .
v_gene: TRBV12-3/TRBV12-4

CDR3nt: TGTGCCAGCAGCTTAATTGGGGGGCATTCCTACGAGCAGTACTTC
CDR3aa: CASSLIGGHSYEQYF
j_gene: TRBJ2-7
abundance: .
d_gene: .
v_gene: TRBV7-8

CDR3nt: TGTGCCAGCAGCATCACAGGGCGGAACACTGAAGCTTTCTTT
CDR3aa: CASSITGRNTEAFF
j_gene: TRBJ1-1
abundance: .
d_gene: .
v_gene: TRBV6-1

CDR3nt: TGTGCCAGCAGTTACACCGGAAAGACTGAAGCTTTCTTT
CDR3aa: CASSYTGKTEAFF
j_gene: TRBJ1-1
abundance: .
d_gene: .
v_gene: TRBV6-2/TRBV6-3

CDR3nt: TGTGCCAGCAGCTTCCGACAGGGGAGCACAGATACGCAGTATTTT
CDR3aa: CASSFRQGSTDTQYF
j_gene: TRBJ2-3
abundance: .
d_gene: TRBD1
v_gene: TRBV7-2

CDR3nt: TGTGCCACCAGCAGAGTTCAGGACCCCGGGGGCTACACCTTC
CDR3aa: CATSRVQDPGGYTF
j_gene: TRBJ1-2
abundance: .
d_gene: .
v_gene: TRBV15

CDR3nt: TGCAGCGTACGTAACACTGAAGCTTTCTTT
CDR3aa: CSVRNTEAFF
j_gene: TRBJ1-1
abundance: .
d_gene: .
v_gene: TRBV29-1

CDR3nt: TGTGCCACCAGCAGACAGGGCCCCCGCCAGACGGCCCAGCATTTT
CDR3aa: CATSRQGPRQTAQHF
j_gene: TRBJ1-5
abundance: few
d_gene: .
v_gene: TRBV15

CDR3nt: TGTGCCAGCAGTTACTCCCCCCCCCCCGGTCAGCCCCAGCATTTT
CDR3aa: CASSYSPPPGQPQHF
j_gene: TRBJ1-5
abundance: few
d_gene: .
v_gene: TRBV6-2/TRBV6-3

CDR3nt: TGTGCCAGCAGGCCCACAGGGGGTTCCTCTCTCTACGAGCAGTACTTC
CDR3aa: CASRPTGGSSLYEQYF
j_gene: TRBJ2-7
abundance: .
d_gene: TRBD1
v_gene: TRBV28

CDR3nt: TGTGCCAGCAGTACACGGACTAGCGGGGGACGCACAGATACGCAGTATTTT
CDR3aa: CASSTRTSGGRTDTQYF
j_gene: TRBJ2-3
abundance: few
d_gene: TRBD2
v_gene: TRBV12-3/TRBV12-4

CDR3nt: TGTGCCAGCTCACCACCGGTGGCAGGGGCTTCCAAAAACATTCAGTACTTC
CDR3aa: CASSPPVAGASKNIQYF
j_gene: TRBJ2-4
abundance: few
d_gene: .
v_gene: TRBV18

CDR3nt: TGTGCCAGCAGTTACAACAGTTATAATTCACCCCTCCACTTT
CDR3aa: CASSYNSYNSPLHF
j_gene: TRBJ1-6
abundance: once
d_gene: .
v_gene: TRBV6-5

CDR3nt: TGCGCCAGCAGCCAGGATCCGGCAGGGAGCTCCTACGAGCAGTACTTC
CDR3aa: CASSQDPAGSSYEQYF
j_gene: TRBJ2-7
abundance: .
d_gene: .
v_gene: TRBV4-3

CDR3nt: TGTGCCAGCAGCAAAGGATGGGGGCGCTTGGGCTACGAGCAGTACTTC
CDR3aa: CASSKGWGRLGYEQYF
j_gene: TRBJ2-7
abundance: .
d_gene: .
v_gene: TRBV21-1

CDR3nt: TGTGCCAGCCGATTTCTGGAGACCCAGTACTTC
CDR3aa: CASRFLETQYF
j_gene: TRBJ2-5
abundance: .
d_gene: .
v_gene: TRBV6-6

CDR3nt: TGTGCCAGCATACCAGTACCGAATTCACCCCTCCACTTT
CDR3aa: CASIPVPNSPLHF
j_gene: TRBJ1-6
abundance: few
d_gene: .
v_gene: TRBV2

CDR3nt: TGTGCCAGCGGGAACGGCGGCAATCAGCCCCAGCATTTT
CDR3aa: CASGNGGNQPQHF
j_gene: TRBJ1-5
abundance: few
d_gene: .
v_gene: TRBV6-2/TRBV6-3

CDR3nt: TGTGCCAGCAGCTTAGCGCGAGGAAACTTGGAGGAGCTGTTTTTT
CDR3aa: CASSLARGNLEELFF
j_gene: TRBJ2-2
abundance: few
d_gene: .
v_gene: TRBV7-9

CDR3nt: TGTGCCACCAGTCAAGGGGTCGAGCAGTACTTC
CDR3aa: CATSQGVEQYF
j_gene: TRBJ2-7
abundance: few
d_gene: .
v_gene: TRBV15

CDR3nt: TGTGCCAGCAGCGACCGGGGAGAGGCCCCCTCCTACAATGAGCAGTTCTTC
CDR3aa: CASSDRGEAPSYNEQFF
j_gene: TRBJ2-1
abundance: .
d_gene: .
v_gene: TRBV6-1

CDR3nt: TGTGCCACCAGTGATCCCCCGGGCAGGGCCACGAACACCGGGGAGCTGTTTTTT
CDR3aa: CATSDPPGRATNTGELFF
j_gene: TRBJ2-2
abundance: few
d_gene: .
v_gene: TRBV24-1

CDR3nt: TGCAGTGCTAGAGATGGGACAACTCAAGAGACCCAGTACTTC
CDR3aa: CSARDGTTQETQYF
j_gene: TRBJ2-5
abundance: .
d_gene: .
v_gene: TRBV20-1

CDR3nt: TGTGCCAGCAGTTTTGGGGGGGCATCCTACAATGAGCAGTTCTTC
CDR3aa: CASSFGGASYNEQFF
j_gene: TRBJ2-1
abundance: .
d_gene: .
v_gene: TRBV28

CDR3nt: TGTGCCAGCAGTTTGGCCGGACTCGCTCAAGAGACCCAGTACTTC
CDR3aa: CASSLAGLAQETQYF
j_gene: TRBJ2-5
abundance: few
d_gene: .
v_gene: TRBV5-6

CDR3nt: TGTGCCAGCAGTTTTGTGGGGCAAGAGACCCAGTACTTC
CDR3aa: CASSFVGQETQYF
j_gene: TRBJ2-5
abundance: .
d_gene: .
v_gene: TRBV12-3/TRBV12-4

CDR3nt: TGTGCCAGCAGCTTGGGACTAGCGGGGGCGAATGAGCAGTTCTTC
CDR3aa: CASSLGLAGANEQFF
j_gene: TRBJ2-1
abundance: few
d_gene: TRBD2
v_gene: TRBV3-1

CDR3nt: TGTGCCAGCTTAAGGACAGGGTCCGGGGAGCTGTTTTTT
CDR3aa: CASLRTGSGELFF
j_gene: TRBJ2-2
abundance: .
d_gene: TRBD1
v_gene: TRBV6-2/TRBV6-3

CDR3nt: TGTGCCAGCTCACCATCCCGGGACAGGGGTTTTACTGAAGCTTTCTTT
CDR3aa: CASSPSRDRGFTEAFF
j_gene: TRBJ1-1
abundance: .
d_gene: TRBD1
v_gene: TRBV18

CDR3nt: TGTGCCAGCAGTATACAGGGGGTGGATCAGCCCCAGCATTTT
CDR3aa: CASSIQGVDQPQHF
j_gene: TRBJ1-5
abundance: .
d_gene: TRBD1
v_gene: TRBV12-3/TRBV12-4

CDR3nt: TGTGCCAGCAGTCCCAGACGGGGCTATGGCTACACCTTC
CDR3aa: CASSPRRGYGYTF
j_gene: TRBJ1-2
abundance: many
d_gene: .
v_gene: TRBV12-3/TRBV12-4

CDR3nt: TGTGCCAGCAGTTACACCCGACAGGGGATTTGGGCTGAAGCTTTCTTT
CDR3aa: CASSYTRQGIWAEAFF
j_gene: TRBJ1-1
abundance: .
d_gene: TRBD1
v_gene: TRBV6-2/TRBV6-3

CDR3nt: TGTGCCAGCAGTTCCTCCCGGACAGTTCAAAATCAGCCCCAGCATTTT
CDR3aa: CASSSSRTVQNQPQHF
j_gene: TRBJ1-5
abundance: .
d_gene: .
v_gene: TRBV28

CDR3nt: TGTGCCATCAGTGAGCCTAGTGGAAACACCATATATTTT
CDR3aa: CAISEPSGNTIYF
j_gene: TRBJ1-3
abundance: few
d_gene: .
v_gene: TRBV10-3

CDR3nt: TGCGCCAGCAGCCTGGACGGGCCCTACGAGCAGTACTTC
CDR3aa: CASSLDGPYEQYF
j_gene: TRBJ2-7
abundance: .
d_gene: .
v_gene: TRBV5-1

CDR3nt: TGTGCCAGCAGTCAACCATCCGGCAGGGTCGGCTCACCCCTCCACTTT
CDR3aa: CASSQPSGRVGSPLHF
j_gene: TRBJ1-6
abundance: .
d_gene: .
v_gene: TRBV12-3/TRBV12-4

CDR3nt: TGCGCCAGCAGCCAAGTCCTCGGGACTAGCGGGAATGGAGAGACCCAGTACTTC
CDR3aa: CASSQVLGTSGNGETQYF
j_gene: TRBJ2-5
abundance: .
d_gene: TRBD2
v_gene: TRBV4-3

CDR3nt: TGTGCCAGCAAAATAACGGGACTAGGGGCAGTCGAGCAGTACTTC
CDR3aa: CASKITGLGAVEQYF
j_gene: TRBJ2-7
abundance: .
d_gene: TRBD2
v_gene: TRBV6-1

CDR3nt: TGTGCCAGCAGTGCATATCCCCGACAGGGAGGAGATCAGCCCCAGCATTTT
CDR3aa: CASSAYPRQGGDQPQHF
j_gene: TRBJ1-5
abundance: .
d_gene: TRBD1
v_gene: TRBV28

CDR3nt: TGTGCCAGCAGTGAATCGGGACAGACAGATAGCAATCAGCCCCAGCATTTT
CDR3aa: CASSESGQTDSNQPQHF
j_gene: TRBJ1-5
abundance: few
d_gene: TRBD1
v_gene: TRBV25-1

CDR3nt: TGCGCCAGCAGCCAATATTCAGCGGGGGGCATGGAGACCCAGTACTTC
CDR3aa: CASSQYSAGGMETQYF
j_gene: TRBJ2-5
abundance: .
d_gene: TRBD2
v_gene: TRBV4-1